The 29 T cell receptor beta chains below come from one sample, sequenced in a study of blood T cell repertoires in COVID-19. Only in-frame clones appear in the TCRdb table, and some are missing; sequencing was by immunoSEQ multiplex PCR. The sample consists of roughly 250,000 clones, 70% to 85% of them appearing once. Sample: peripheral blood. The receptors were sampled from an elderly woman with acute or convalescent COVID-19.

This clone has just one count. The V call is TRBV28, the J call TRBJ2-7, with 7 bases aligning to TRBD2. J lost 4 bases, V lost 6 bases, and 9 bases had no gene match. Germline values: CDR1 MDHEN, CDR2 SYDVKM. The CDR3 is 14 residues long. The CDR3 DNA sequence: TGTGCCAGCAGCCGGTTGGGGGGGGGATACGAGCAGTACTTC. This translates into CASSRLGGGYEQYF.

Worth noting for this clone: A much more abundant neighbour one base away suggests this may be a read error. The chain links TRBV7-3 to TRBJ2-3; possible D gene TRBD1, 6 bases. Trimming stripped 2 bases from V and 4 bases from J, with 7 bases between. From germline, CDR1 is SGHTA and CDR2 FQGTGA. The CDR3 has 13 residues. The CDR3 region has the DNA TGTGCCAGCAGCTTACAGGGGCCAGATACGCAGTATTTT. Its translation: CASSLQGPDTQYF. The variable domain in full, completed from reference TRBV7-3 and TRBJ2-3, reads GAGVSQTPSNKVTEKGKYVELRCDPISGHTALYWYRQSLGQGPEFLIYFQGTGAADDSGLPNDRFFAVRPEGSVSTLKIQRTERGDSAVYLCASSLQGPDTQYFGPGTRLTVL.

J is TRBJ1-4 and V is TRBV9; no definite D call. The CDR3 sequence is 11 residues long. From germline, CDR1 is SGDLS and CDR2 YYNGEE. Trimming removed 1 base from V and 13 bases from J, with 8 bases in between. Here the CDR3 DNA reads TGTGCCAGCAGCGTAACAAGAAGACTGTTTTTT. It specifies CASSVTRRLFF. The entire variable domain, with the rest obtained from reference TRBV9 and TRBJ1-4, is as follows: DSGVTQTPKHLITATGQRVTLRCSPRSGDLSVYWYQQSLDQGLQFLIQYYNGEERAKGNILERFSAQQFPDLHSELNLSSLELGDSALYFCASSVTRRLFFGSGTQLSVL.

This clone was counted only a few times. The chain has TRBV28 and TRBJ1-2; 10 positions match TRBD1. Germline V gene data show CDR1 as MDHEN and CDR2 as SYDVKM. V lost 5 bases and J lost 4; bases outside the gene matches: 4. The CDR3 has 14 residues. The CDR3 reads CASSLWTGGYGYTF. The CDR3 nucleotides read TGTGCCAGCAGTCTGTGGACAGGGGGCTATGGCTACACCTTC.

The chain employs TRBV24-1 and TRBJ2-1; 9 bases are shared with TRBD1. V lost 0 bases to trimming and J lost 7 bases; unmatched junction nucleotides: 6. CDR1 is KGHDR and CDR2 is SFDVKD in the germline V gene. The CDR3 loop spans 16 amino acids. The CDR3 DNA reads TGTGCCACCAGTGATTTGTGGGGACAGGGAGTGAATGAGCAGTTCTTC. Encoded protein: CATSDLWGQGVNEQFF.

The chain uses TRBV18 and TRBJ1-3, with 8 bases that match TRBD1. The V gene end was trimmed by 5 bases and the J gene end by 4 bases; junction bases not matched to a gene: 10. The CDR3 is 16 amino acids. Per germline, CDR1 KGHSH and CDR2 LQKENI. CDR3 amino acids: CASSANTGTGGNTIYF. The CDR3 bases are TGTGCCAGCTCAGCTAATACCGGGACAGGAGGAAACACCATATATTTT.

The genes are TRBV6-2 or TRBV6-3 and TRBJ1-2; the D gene is possibly TRBD1 (6 bases). The V end lost 6 bases, the J end lost 2 bases, and 25 bases lay between the germline ends. Germline V gene sequence: CDR1 MNHEY, CDR2 SVGEGT. The CDR3 totals 18 residues. CDR3 in amino acids: CASSSFGGRRKLNYGYTF. DNA for the CDR3: TGTGCCAGCAGCTCGTTCGGGGGGCGTAGGAAGTTGAACTATGGCTACACCTTC.

V is TRBV7-2 and J is TRBJ1-5; a weak D match, TRBD1 (5 bases). The CDR3 has 15 amino acids. Germline CDR1 is SGHTA and CDR2 is FQGNSA. Trimming removed 7 bases from V and 3 bases from J, with 16 bases in between. CDR3 in amino acids: CASTQMGLLNQPQHF. The CDR3 DNA follows: TGTGCCAGCACCCAAATGGGACTCCTCAATCAGCCCCAGCATTTT.

The chain joins TRBV7-9 to TRBJ1-1; D unclear. The CDR3 sequence is 15 residues long. Germline V gives CDR1 SEHNR, CDR2 FQNEAQ (reference sequence). V lost 8 bases to trimming and J lost 0 bases, with 16 bases between them. The CDR3 spells CASDSTSGVNTEAFF. CDR3 in DNA: TGTGCCAGCGACTCTACCTCCGGGGTGAACACTGAAGCTTTCTTT.

The chain combines TRBV3-1 (or the pseudogene TRBV3-2) with TRBJ2-4; D gene ambiguous. The CDR3 has 9 residues. The ends were cut back, 4 bases at V and 16 bases at J, with 8 bases in the middle. CDR1 and CDR2 (germline): LGHDT, YNNKEL (reference sequence). CDR3 amino acids: CASSPSFYF. The CDR3 coding sequence is TGTGCCAGCAGCCCCTCCTTTTACTTC.

This chain connects TRBV4-2 to TRBJ2-3; the match to TRBD2 covers 9 bases. The germline V gene encodes CDR1 LGHNA and CDR2 YNFKEQ. The CDR3 spans 16 residues. After removal of 0 bases from V and 1 base from J, the junction contained 2 bases not matched to a gene. The CDR3 loop reads CASSQEIAGGTDTQYF. The CDR3 bases are TGTGCCAGCAGCCAAGAGATAGCGGGGGGCACAGATACGCAGTATTTT.

The genes are TRBV28 and TRBJ2-2, with TRBD1 as a possible D gene (6 bases). From germline, CDR1 is MDHEN and CDR2 SYDVKM. This CDR3 comprises 15 residues. Trimming removed 5 bases at V and 1 base at J, with 11 bases between. As DNA, the CDR3 is TGTGCCAGCAGTCCCGGGACATGGAACACCGGGGAGCTGTTTTTT. It translates to CASSPGTWNTGELFF.

The rearrangement links TRBV21-1 to TRBJ2-1; the table names TRBD2, a call not compared with the DNA. TRBV21-1 is deemed a pseudogene. This CDR3 contains 16 residues. CDR3 nucleotide sequence: TGTGCCAGCAGCCCGGGACTAGCGGGGGGGTACAATGAGCAGTTCTTC. Translation: CASSPGLAGGYNEQFF.

The chain links TRBV6-5 to TRBJ1-1; 7 bases fit TRBD1. The CDR3 totals 14 residues. After removal of 6 bases from V and 5 bases from J, the junction contained 9 bases not matched to a gene. Germline-derived CDR1 and CDR2 are MNHEY and SVGAGI. The CDR3 here is CASSGRQGRTEAFF. The CDR3 DNA reads as TGTGCCAGCAGCGGCCGACAGGGAAGGACTGAAGCTTTCTTT.

The V call is TRBV29-1, the J call TRBJ2-1, with D tentatively TRBD2 (6 bases). The CDR3 totals 14 residues. Trimming took 4 bases from V and 7 from J, leaving 17 bases between them. From germline, CDR1 is SQVTM and CDR2 ANQGSEA. This CDR3 reads CSVVPPGAGNEQFF. The CDR3 coding sequence is TGCAGCGTTGTCCCCCCGGGAGCGGGTAATGAGCAGTTCTTC.

The chain is built from TRBV27 and TRBJ2-7, with 7 nucleotides matching TRBD1. Germline trimming cut 4 bases from V and 3 bases from J; bases unmatched to any gene: 6. Germline V CDR1 and CDR2: MNHEY, SMNVEV (reference sequence). This CDR3 spans 14 amino acids. The CDR3 coding sequence is TGTGCCAGCAGTTCAAGGGACAGCTTCTACGAGCAGTACTTC. Encoded protein: CASSSRDSFYEQYF.

The rearrangement links TRBV5-5 to TRBJ1-2; perhaps TRBD1 as D (6 bases). CDR1 SGHKS and CDR2 YYEKEE come from the germline V gene (reference sequence). Trimming pared 0 bases from V and 8 bases from J, leaving 17 bases between. CDR3 length equals 15 residues. As DNA, the CDR3 is TGTGCCAGCAGCTTGGGTGACAGGCCCGGCCTCGGCTACACCTTC. Translation: CASSLGDRPGLGYTF.

This rearrangement joins TRBV5-8 to TRBJ1-2; 11 bases line up with TRBD1. The junction had 6 bases not matched to a gene; V was cut back by 5 bases and J by 6 bases. CDR3 length equals 14 residues. Germline V CDR1 and CDR2: SGHTS, YDEGEE. In DNA form, the CDR3 reads TGTGCCAGCAGTGTGGACAGGGGGCTACATGGCTACACCTTC. Protein sequence: CASSVDRGLHGYTF. Full variable domain (outside the CDR3, taken from reference TRBV5-8 and TRBJ1-2): EAGVTQSPTHLIKTRGQQATLRCSPISGHTSVYWYQQALGLGLQFLLWYDEGEERNRGNFPPRFSGRQFPNYSSELNVNALELEDSALYLCASSVDRGLHGYTFGSGTRLTVV.

This rearrangement joins TRBV28 to TRBJ2-1, with a tentative D call TRBD1 (6 bases). CDR1 and CDR2 (germline): MDHEN, SYDVKM. Trimming took 6 bases from V and 8 from J, leaving 20 bases between them. The CDR3 spans 15 residues. This CDR3 is CASSEGGALRHEQFF. The CDR3 nucleotides read TGTGCCAGCAGCGAAGGGGGAGCTCTGAGGCATGAGCAGTTCTTC.

This sequence joins TRBV14 and TRBJ2-7; 7 positions match TRBD2. The CDR3 is made up of 15 amino acids. Germline lookup yields CDR1 SGHDN and CDR2 FVKESK. Unmatched junction bases numbered 2, after V lost 0 bases and J lost 0 bases. CDR3 DNA sequence: TGTGCCAGCAGCCAAGAACTAGCGAACTCCTACGAGCAGTACTTC. Encoded protein: CASSQELANSYEQYF.

The rearrangement joins TRBV6-5 to TRBJ1-2; D perhaps matches TRBD1 (5 bases). Germline assignment: CDR1 MNHEY and CDR2 SVGAGI. V was trimmed by 7 bases and J by 4 bases, leaving 19 bases between them. The length of the CDR3 is 15 residues. CDR3 loop: CASTKGNLLGYGYTF. In DNA, the CDR3 is TGTGCCAGCACGAAGGGGAACCTTTTGGGCTATGGCTACACCTTC.

The chain links TRBV7-2 to TRBJ2-7; 9 bases match TRBD2. Trimming cost V 3 bases and J 4 bases; bases outside gene matches: 7. This CDR3 region has 15 residues. From germline, CDR1 is SGHTA and CDR2 FQGNSA. In nucleotides, the CDR3 is TGTGCCAGCAGCTTTGATAGCGGGAGAATTTACGAGCAGTACTTC. Amino acid sequence: CASSFDSGRIYEQYF.

The chain joins TRBV28 to TRBJ1-2, with D possibly being TRBD1 (6 bases). Germline CDR1 and CDR2: MDHEN and SYDVKM. The length of the CDR3 is 11 residues. CDR3 DNA sequence: TGTGCAACAGGGTCTGGCTATGGCTACACCTTC. Translating gives CATGSGYGYTF.

The rearrangement joins TRBV6-5 to TRBJ1-2; D not resolved. Germline values: CDR1 MNHEY, CDR2 SVGAGI. This CDR3 region has 12 residues. The ends were cut back, 7 bases at V and 9 bases at J, with 15 bases in the middle. Written as DNA, the CDR3 is TGTGCCAGCACCGTAGGAAGCGCTAGCTACACCTTC. It is translated as CASTVGSASYTF.

This clone is a singleton in its sample. The V and J genes are TRBV11-2 and TRBJ2-1; 13 nucleotides align to TRBD2. This CDR3 contains 18 residues. V shed 6 bases, J shed 0 bases, and the junction held 8 bases outside the gene matches. Germline CDR1 and CDR2: SGHAT and FQNNGV. CDR3 bases: TGTGCCAGCAGTCATACTAGCGGGAGGGCAATCTCCTACAATGAGCAGTTCTTC. Translation: CASSHTSGRAISYNEQFF.

The chain uses TRBV18 and TRBJ1-1; 10 bases are a match to TRBD1. The CDR3 is made up of 14 amino acids. The junction had 0 bases not matched to a gene; V was cut back by 4 bases and J by 1 base. CDR1 KGHSH and CDR2 LQKENI come from the germline V gene. DNA for the CDR3: TGTGCCAGCTCACGGACAGGGGGGAACACTGAAGCTTTCTTT. The encoded protein is CASSRTGGNTEAFF.

Notes on this clone: An end of the junction differs from the germline gene, which may be a read error. The chain has TRBV7-2 and TRBJ1-1; D is possibly TRBD1 (6 bases). From germline, CDR1 is SGHTA and CDR2 FQGNSA. The CDR3 totals 15 residues. CDR3 DNA: TGTGCCAGCAGCTCCCAGACAGGTTTGAAAACTGAAGCTTTCTTT. Its protein is CASSSQTGLKTEAFF.

This sequence joins TRBV24-1 and TRBJ2-1; 15 nucleotides align to TRBD2. There are 20 residues in the CDR3. V was clipped by 4 bases and J by 0 bases; unmatched bases: 9. CDR1 is KGHDR, CDR2 SFDVKD, per germline. CDR3 nucleotides: TGTGCCACCAGTGACGCCGGGACTAGCGGGGGGATCAGCTCCTACAATGAGCAGTTCTTC. It yields the protein CATSDAGTSGGISSYNEQFF.

The genes are TRBV18 and TRBJ2-5, with TRBD2 matching 13 bases. The CDR3 length is 15 residues. V was clipped by 6 bases and J by 2 bases; unmatched bases: 3. Germline CDR1 reads KGHSH; CDR2 reads LQKENI. In nucleotides, the CDR3 is TGTGCCAGCTCCGAACTAGCGGGAGGGCAAGAGACCCAGTACTTC. Translated: CASSELAGGQETQYF. Combining the CDR3 with reference TRBV18 and TRBJ2-5 gives the whole variable domain NAGVMQNPRHLVRRRGQEARLRCSPMKGHSHVYWYRQLPEEGLKFMVYLQKENIIDESGMPKERFSAEFPKEGPSILRIQQVVRGDSAAYFCASSELAGGQETQYFGPGTRLLVL.